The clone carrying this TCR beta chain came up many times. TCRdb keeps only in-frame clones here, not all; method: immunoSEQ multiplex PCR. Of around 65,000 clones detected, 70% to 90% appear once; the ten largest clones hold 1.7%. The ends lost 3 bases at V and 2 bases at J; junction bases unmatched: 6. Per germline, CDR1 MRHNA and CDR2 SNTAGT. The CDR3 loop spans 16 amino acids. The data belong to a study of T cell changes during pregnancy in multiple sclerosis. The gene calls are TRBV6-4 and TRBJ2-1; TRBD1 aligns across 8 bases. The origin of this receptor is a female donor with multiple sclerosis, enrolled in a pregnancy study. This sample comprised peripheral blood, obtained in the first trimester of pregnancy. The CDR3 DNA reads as TGTGCCAGCAGTGAGACACCGACAGGGGCCTACAATGAGCAGTTCTTC. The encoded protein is CASSETPTGAYNEQFF.